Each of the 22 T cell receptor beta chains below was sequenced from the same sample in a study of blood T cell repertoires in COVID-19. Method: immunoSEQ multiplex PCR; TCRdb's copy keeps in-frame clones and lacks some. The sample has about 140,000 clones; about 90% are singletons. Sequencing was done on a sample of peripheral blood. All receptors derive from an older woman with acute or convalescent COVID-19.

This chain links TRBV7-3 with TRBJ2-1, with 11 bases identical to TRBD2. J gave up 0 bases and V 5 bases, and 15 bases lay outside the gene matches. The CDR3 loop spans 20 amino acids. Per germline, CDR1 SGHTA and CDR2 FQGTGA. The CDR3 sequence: CASSPQLAGAAFSSYNEQFF. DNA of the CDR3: TGTGCCAGCAGCCCCCAACTAGCGGGGGCCGCGTTCAGCTCCTACAATGAGCAGTTCTTC.

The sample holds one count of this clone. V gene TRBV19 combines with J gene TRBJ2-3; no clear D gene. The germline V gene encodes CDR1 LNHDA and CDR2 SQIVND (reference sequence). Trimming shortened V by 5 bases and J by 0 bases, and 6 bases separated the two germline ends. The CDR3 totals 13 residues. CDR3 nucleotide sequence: TGTGCCAGTAGTTTACAGAGCACAGATACGCAGTATTTT. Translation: CASSLQSTDTQYF.

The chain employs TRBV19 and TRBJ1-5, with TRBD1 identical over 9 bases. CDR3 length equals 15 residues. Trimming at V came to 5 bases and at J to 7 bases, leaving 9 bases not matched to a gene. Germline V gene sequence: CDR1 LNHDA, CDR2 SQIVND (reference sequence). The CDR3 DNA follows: TGTGCCAGTAGTGTAACACAGGGGGCAGGACAGCCCCAGCATTTT. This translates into CASSVTQGAGQPQHF.

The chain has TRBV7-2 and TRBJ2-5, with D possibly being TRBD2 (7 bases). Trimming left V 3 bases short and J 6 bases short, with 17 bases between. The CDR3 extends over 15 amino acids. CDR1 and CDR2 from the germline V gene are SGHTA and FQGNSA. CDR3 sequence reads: CASSLEGRGPQTQYF. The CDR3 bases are TGTGCCAGCAGCTTGGAGGGGCGGGGGCCCCAGACCCAGTACTTC.

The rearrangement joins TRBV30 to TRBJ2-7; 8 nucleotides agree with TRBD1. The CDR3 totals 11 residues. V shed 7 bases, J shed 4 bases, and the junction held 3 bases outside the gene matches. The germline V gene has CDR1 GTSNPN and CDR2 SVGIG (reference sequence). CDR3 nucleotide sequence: TGTGCCTATAACAGGGGGTACGAGCAGTACTTC. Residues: CAYNRGYEQYF.

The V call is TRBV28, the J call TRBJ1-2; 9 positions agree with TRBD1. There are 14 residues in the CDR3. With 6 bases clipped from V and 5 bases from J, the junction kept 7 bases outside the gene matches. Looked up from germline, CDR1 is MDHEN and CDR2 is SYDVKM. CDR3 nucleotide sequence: TGTGCCAGCAGCTCCGGGACAGGGCTTTATGGCTACACCTTC. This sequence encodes CASSSGTGLYGYTF.

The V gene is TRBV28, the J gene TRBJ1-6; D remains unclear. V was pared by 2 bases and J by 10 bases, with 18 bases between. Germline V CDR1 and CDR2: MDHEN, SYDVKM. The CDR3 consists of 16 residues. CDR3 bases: TGTGCCAGCAGTTTACAATCCCGGGAGAGAAGCTCACCCCTCCACTTT. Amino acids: CASSLQSRERSSPLHF.

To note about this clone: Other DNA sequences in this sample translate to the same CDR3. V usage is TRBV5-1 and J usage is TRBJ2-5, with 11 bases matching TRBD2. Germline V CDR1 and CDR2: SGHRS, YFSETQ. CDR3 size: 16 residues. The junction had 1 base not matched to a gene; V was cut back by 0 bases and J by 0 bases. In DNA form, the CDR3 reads TGCGCCAGCAGCTTGGTACTAGCGGGGGACCAAGAGACCCAGTACTTC. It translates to CASSLVLAGDQETQYF.

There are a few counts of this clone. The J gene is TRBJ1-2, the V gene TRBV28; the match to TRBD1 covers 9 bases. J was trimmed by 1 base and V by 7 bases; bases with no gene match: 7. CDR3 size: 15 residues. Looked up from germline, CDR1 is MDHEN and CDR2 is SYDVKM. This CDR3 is CASNPGTGINYGYTF. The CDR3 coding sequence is TGTGCCAGCAACCCCGGGACAGGGATTAACTATGGCTACACCTTC.

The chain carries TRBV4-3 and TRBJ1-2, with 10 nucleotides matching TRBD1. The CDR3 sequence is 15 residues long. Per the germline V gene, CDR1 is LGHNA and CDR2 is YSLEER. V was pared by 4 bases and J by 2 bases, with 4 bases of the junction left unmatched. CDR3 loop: CASSPAGQGNYGYTF. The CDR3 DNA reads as TGCGCCAGCAGCCCGGCGGGACAGGGGAACTATGGCTACACCTTC.

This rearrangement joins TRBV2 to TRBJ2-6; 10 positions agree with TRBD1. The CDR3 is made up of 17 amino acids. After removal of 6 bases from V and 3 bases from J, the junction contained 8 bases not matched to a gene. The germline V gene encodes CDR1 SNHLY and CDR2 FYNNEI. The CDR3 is CASSPGTGVVGANVLTF. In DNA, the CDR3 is TGTGCCAGCAGCCCCGGGACAGGGGTTGTTGGGGCCAACGTCCTGACTTTC.

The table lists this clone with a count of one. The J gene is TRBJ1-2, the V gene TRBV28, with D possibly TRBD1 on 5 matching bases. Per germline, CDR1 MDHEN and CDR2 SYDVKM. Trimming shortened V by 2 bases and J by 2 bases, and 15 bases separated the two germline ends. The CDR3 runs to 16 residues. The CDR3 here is CASSLRGGHFNYGYTF. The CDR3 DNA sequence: TGTGCCAGCAGTTTAAGGGGAGGGCATTTCAACTATGGCTACACCTTC.

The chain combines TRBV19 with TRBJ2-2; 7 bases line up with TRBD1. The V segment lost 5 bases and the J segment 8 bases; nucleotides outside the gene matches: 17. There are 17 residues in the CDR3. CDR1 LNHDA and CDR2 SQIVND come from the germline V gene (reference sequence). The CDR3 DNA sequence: TGTGCCAGTAGTCCCGGAGGCCAGGGGGTCCGTATAGGGGAGCTGTTTTTT. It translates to CASSPGGQGVRIGELFF.

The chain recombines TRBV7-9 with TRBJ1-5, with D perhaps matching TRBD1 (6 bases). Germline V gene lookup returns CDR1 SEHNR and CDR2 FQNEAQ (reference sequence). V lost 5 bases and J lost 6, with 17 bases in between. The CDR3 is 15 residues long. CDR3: CASSPLQGGSQPQHF. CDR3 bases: TGTGCCAGCAGCCCTTTACAGGGTGGATCTCAGCCCCAGCATTTT. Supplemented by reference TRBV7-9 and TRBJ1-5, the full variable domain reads DTGVSQNPRHKITKRGQNVTFRCDPISEHNRLYWYRQTLGQGPEFLTYFQNEAQLEKSRLLSDRFSAERPKGSFSTLEIQRTEQGDSAMYLCASSPLQGGSQPQHFGDGTRLSIL.

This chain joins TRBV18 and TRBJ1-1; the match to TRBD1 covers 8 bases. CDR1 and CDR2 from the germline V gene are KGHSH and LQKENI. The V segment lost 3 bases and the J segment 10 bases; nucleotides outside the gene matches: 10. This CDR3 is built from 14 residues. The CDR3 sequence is CASSPEQGVFGAFF. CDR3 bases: TGTGCCAGCTCACCGGAACAGGGGGTATTCGGAGCTTTCTTT.

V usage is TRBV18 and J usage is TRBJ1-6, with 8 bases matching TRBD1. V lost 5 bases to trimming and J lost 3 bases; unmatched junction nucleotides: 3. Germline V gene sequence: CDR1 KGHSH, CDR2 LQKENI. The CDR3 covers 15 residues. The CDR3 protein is CASSSGQGYNSPLHF. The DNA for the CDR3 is TGTGCCAGCTCATCTGGACAGGGCTATAATTCACCCCTCCACTTT.

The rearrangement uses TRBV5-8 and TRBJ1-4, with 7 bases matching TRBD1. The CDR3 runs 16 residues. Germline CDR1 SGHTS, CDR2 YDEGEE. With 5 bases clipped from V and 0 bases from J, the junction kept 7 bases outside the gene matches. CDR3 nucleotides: TGTGCCAGCAGTTTAGGACAGGTTGCAACTAATGAAAAACTGTTTTTT. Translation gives CASSLGQVATNEKLFF.

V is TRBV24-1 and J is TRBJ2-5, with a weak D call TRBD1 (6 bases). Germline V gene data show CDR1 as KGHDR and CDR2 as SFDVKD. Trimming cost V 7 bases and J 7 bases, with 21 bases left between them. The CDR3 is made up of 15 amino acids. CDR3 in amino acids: CATSRGGTGSGTQYF. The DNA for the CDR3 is TGTGCCACCAGCCGAGGAGGCACAGGGTCAGGGACCCAGTACTTC.

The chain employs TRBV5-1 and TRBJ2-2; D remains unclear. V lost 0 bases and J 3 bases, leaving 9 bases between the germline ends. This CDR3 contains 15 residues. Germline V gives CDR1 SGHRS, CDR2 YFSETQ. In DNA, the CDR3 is TGCGCCAGCAGCTTGGACGGCAGGTACACCGGGGAGCTGTTTTTT. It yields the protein CASSLDGRYTGELFF.

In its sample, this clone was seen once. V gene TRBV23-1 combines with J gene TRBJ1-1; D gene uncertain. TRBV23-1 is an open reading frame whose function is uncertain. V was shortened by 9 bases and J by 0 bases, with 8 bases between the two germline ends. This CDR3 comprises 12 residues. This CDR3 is CARPQVNTEAFF. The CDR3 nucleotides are TGCGCCAGGCCCCAGGTGAACACTGAAGCTTTCTTT.

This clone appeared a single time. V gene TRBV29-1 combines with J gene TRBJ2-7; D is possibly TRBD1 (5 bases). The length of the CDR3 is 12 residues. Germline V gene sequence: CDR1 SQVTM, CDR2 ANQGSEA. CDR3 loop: CGAQRGSGEQYF. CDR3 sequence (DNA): TGCGGGGCGCAAAGGGGCAGTGGGGAGCAGTACTTC.

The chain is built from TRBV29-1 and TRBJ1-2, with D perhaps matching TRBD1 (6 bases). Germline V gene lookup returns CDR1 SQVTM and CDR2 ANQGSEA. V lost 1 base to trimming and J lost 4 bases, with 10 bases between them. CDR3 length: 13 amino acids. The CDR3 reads CSVEAQGSYGYTF. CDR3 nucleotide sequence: TGCAGCGTTGAAGCACAGGGAAGCTATGGCTACACCTTC.